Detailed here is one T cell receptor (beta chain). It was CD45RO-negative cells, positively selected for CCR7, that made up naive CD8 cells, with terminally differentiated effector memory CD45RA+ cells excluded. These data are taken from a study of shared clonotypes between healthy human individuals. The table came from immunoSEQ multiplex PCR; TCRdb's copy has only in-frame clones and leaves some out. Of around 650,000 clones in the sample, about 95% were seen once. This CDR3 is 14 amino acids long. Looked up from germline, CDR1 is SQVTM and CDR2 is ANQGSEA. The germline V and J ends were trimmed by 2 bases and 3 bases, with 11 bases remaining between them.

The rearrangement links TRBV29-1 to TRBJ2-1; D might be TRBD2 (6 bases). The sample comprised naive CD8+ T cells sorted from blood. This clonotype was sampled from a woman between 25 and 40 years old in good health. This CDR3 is CSVELSGYYNEQFF. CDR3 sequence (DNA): TGCAGCGTTGAACTTAGCGGTTACTACAATGAGCAGTTCTTC.